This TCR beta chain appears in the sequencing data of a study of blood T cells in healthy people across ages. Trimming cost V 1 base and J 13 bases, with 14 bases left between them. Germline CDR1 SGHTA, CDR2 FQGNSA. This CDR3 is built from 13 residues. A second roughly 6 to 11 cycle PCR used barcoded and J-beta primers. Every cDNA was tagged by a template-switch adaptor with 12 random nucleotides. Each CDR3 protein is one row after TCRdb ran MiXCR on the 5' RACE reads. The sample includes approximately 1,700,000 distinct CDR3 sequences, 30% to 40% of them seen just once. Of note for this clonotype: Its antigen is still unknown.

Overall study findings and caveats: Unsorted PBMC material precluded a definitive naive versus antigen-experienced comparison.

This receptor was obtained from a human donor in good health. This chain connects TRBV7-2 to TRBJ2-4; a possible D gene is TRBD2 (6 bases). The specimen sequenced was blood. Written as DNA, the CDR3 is TGTGCCAGCAGCTTAGTGGAGGGGAGTGAGCAGTACTTC. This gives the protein CASSLVEGSEQYF.